This T cell receptor beta chain was recovered during a study of blood T cell repertoires in COVID-19. Turning to the study itself: The samples span acute and convalescent COVID-19 from the United States, Italy and Spain. PBMCs, B-cell-depleted T cells, or T cells provided the cDNA or gDNA that made up the material.

This CDR3 region has 18 residues. The V gene's germline CDR1 is MGHRA and CDR2 YSYEKL. V lost 1 base and J lost 5; bases outside the gene matches: 12. Sequencing used immunoSEQ multiplex PCR; TCRdb keeps in-frame clones, though not all of them. The sample lists fewer than 350,000 clones, 75% to 90% occurring once. Seattle patients were enrolled while actively infected and followed longitudinally. The specimen sequenced was peripheral blood. This clonotype originated in a woman aged 70-85 years with COVID-19, enrolled during active disease. The V and J genes are TRBV4-1 and TRBJ2-5; 11 bases fit TRBD2. The CDR3 sequence: CASSQGKWLAGGTETQYF. CDR3 nucleotide sequence: TGCGCCAGCAGCCAAGGAAAGTGGCTAGCGGGGGGCACGGAGACCCAGTACTTC.